The source of this T cell receptor beta chain is a study of cytomegalovirus exposure and HLA in healthy donors. Study as a whole: An analysis done earlier identified 90 million to 120 million unique TCR beta sequences from about 179 million T cells. Study conclusions and caveats: Based on reports, TCR beta sequences accurately predicted HLA-A and HLA-B alleles for most subjects. Owing to their indistinguishability, certain V segments, notably TRBV6-2 and TRBV6-3, were excluded. A cluster of highly shared sequence variants was likely a sequencing artifact.

The PCR was carried out with 60 Vbeta primers and 13 Jbeta primers. Sequencing used immunoSEQ multiplex PCR; TCRdb keeps in-frame clones, though not all of them. Of roughly 140,000 clones in the sample, 70% to 85% were seen once. The CDR3 is 18 amino acids. Trimming took 4 bases from V and 6 from J; bases not matched to a gene: 18. Per the germline V gene, CDR1 is SGHTA and CDR2 is FQGNSA. For this clone: What it recognizes is unknown.

Sequencing input: PBMCs. The chain is built from TRBV7-2 and TRBJ2-1; 7 bases agree with TRBD1. This clonotype was sampled from a woman in her sixties in good health and CMV-seropositive. CDR3 bases: TGTGCCAGCAGCTCCTTTGGGGGACCAGGGGGAAACAGCAATGAGCAGTTCTTC. Amino acid sequence: CASSSFGGPGGNSNEQFF. The full variable domain, rest sourced from reference TRBV7-2 and TRBJ2-1, is GAGVSQSPSNKVTEKGKDVELRCDPISGHTALYWYRQSLGQGLEFLIYFQGNSAPDKSGLPSDRFSAERTGGSVSTLTIQRTQQEDSAVYLCASSSFGGPGGNSNEQFFGPGTRLTVL.